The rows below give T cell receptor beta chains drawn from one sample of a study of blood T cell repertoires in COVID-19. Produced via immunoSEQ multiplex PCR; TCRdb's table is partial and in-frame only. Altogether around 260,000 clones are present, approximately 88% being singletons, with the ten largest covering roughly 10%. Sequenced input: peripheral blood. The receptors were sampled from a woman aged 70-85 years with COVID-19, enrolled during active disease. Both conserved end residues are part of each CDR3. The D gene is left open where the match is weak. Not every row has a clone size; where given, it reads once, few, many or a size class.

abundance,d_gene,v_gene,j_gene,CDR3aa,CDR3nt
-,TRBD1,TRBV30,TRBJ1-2,CAWRTGGYGYTF,TGTGCCTGGAGGACAGGGGGCTATGGCTACACCTTC
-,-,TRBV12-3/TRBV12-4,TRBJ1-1,CASFPWNTEAFF,TGTGCCAGCTTCCCGTGGAACACTGAAGCTTTCTTT
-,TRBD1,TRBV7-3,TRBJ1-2,CASSSPPQGARRYTF,TGTGCCAGCAGCTCCCCCCCACAGGGGGCGCGGCGCTACACCTTC
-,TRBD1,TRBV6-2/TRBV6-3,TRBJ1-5,CASSGGQGARNQPQHF,TGTGCCAGCAGTGGGGGACAGGGGGCGCGAAATCAGCCCCAGCATTTT
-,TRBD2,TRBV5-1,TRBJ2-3,CASSFTSGTDTQYF,TGCGCCAGCAGCTTTACTAGCGGCACAGATACGCAGTATTTT
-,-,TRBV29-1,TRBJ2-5,CSVEPPEETQYF,TGCAGCGTTGAACCCCCTGAAGAGACCCAGTACTTC
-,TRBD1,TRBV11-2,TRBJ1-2,CASSVDRGYGYTF,TGTGCCAGCAGCGTGGACAGGGGCTATGGCTACACCTTC
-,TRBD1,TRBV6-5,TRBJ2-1,CASSRTGEYNEQFF,TGTGCCAGCAGCCGGACAGGGGAGTACAATGAGCAGTTCTTC
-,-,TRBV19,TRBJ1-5,CACAGGASNQPQHF,TGTGCCTGTGCCGGGGGGGCGAGCAATCAGCCCCAGCATTTT
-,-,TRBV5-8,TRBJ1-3,CASRKTGLRNTIYF,TGTGCCAGCAGAAAAACAGGGTTAAGAAACACCATATATTTT
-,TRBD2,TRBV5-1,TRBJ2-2,CASSSLASGIYTGELFF,TGCGCCAGCAGCTCCCTGGCTAGCGGGATTTACACCGGGGAGCTGTTTTTT
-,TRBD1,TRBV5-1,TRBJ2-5,CASSPGTAKETQYF,TGCGCCAGCAGCCCTGGGACAGCGAAGGAGACCCAGTACTTC
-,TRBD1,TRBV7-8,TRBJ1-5,CASSTGTEDQPQHF,TGTGCCAGCAGCACTGGGACAGAGGATCAGCCCCAGCATTTT
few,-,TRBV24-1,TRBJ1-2,CATSALSFNYGYTF,TGTGCCACCAGTGCCCTATCTTTTAACTATGGCTACACCTTC
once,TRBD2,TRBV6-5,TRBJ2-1,CASRRSRGGVLIF,TGTGCCAGCAGAAGATCCCGCGGGGGGGTTTTGATCTTC
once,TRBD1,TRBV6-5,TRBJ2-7,CASSLDRDGFNEQYF,TGTGCCAGCAGTCTAGACAGGGACGGGTTTAACGAGCAGTACTTC
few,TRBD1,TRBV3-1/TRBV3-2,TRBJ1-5,CASSHGGQTNQPQHF,TGTGCCAGCAGCCACGGGGGACAGACGAATCAGCCCCAGCATTTT
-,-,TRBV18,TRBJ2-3,CASSISRLRGTDTQYF,TGTGCCAGCTCTATATCTAGGTTGAGAGGCACAGATACGCAGTATTTT
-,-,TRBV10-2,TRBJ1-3,CASSEIPDTFSGNTIYF,TGCGCCAGCAGTGAGATCCCGGACACTTTCTCTGGAAACACCATATATTTT
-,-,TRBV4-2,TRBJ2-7,CASSTARDFYEQYF,TGTGCCAGCAGCACAGCTCGGGACTTCTACGAGCAGTACTTC
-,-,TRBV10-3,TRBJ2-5,CAIRPDQAVGETQYF,TGTGCCATCAGGCCGGACCAAGCGGTGGGGGAGACCCAGTACTTC
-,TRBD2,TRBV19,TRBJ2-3,CASRQQAGTSRDTQYF,TGTGCCAGTAGACAACAGGCCGGGACTAGCAGAGATACGCAGTATTTT
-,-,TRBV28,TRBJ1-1,CASNMNTEAFF,TGTGCCAGCAACATGAACACTGAAGCTTTCTTT
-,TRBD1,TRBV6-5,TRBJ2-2,CASSLPGQGAGGELFF,TGTGCCAGCAGTTTGCCGGGACAGGGGGCCGGCGGGGAGCTGTTTTTT
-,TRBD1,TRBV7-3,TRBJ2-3,CASSSPGTGPDTQYF,TGTGCCAGCAGCTCTCCCGGGACAGGGCCAGATACGCAGTATTTT
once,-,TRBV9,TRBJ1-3,CASSINPQGGSYTIYF,TGTGCCAGCAGCATTAACCCACAGGGAGGGAGTTACACCATATATTTT
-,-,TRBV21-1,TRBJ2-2,CASSKVSGRDPGELFF,TGTGCCAGCAGCAAAGTTAGCGGGAGGGACCCCGGGGAGCTGTTTTTT
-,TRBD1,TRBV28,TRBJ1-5,CATIGQVGQPQHF,TGTGCCACCATCGGACAGGTCGGTCAGCCCCAGCATTTT